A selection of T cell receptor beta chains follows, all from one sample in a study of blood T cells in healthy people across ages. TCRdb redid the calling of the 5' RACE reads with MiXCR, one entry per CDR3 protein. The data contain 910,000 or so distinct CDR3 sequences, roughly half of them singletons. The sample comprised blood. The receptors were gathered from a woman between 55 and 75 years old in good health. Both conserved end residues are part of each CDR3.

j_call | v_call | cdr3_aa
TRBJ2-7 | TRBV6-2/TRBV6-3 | CATSGSYEQYF
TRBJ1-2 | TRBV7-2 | CASRLNKGVTNGHTF
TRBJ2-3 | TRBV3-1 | CATRGYTDTQYF
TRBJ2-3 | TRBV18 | CASSPLPAGGLFVADTQYF
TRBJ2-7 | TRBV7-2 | CASSPMGRGPYEQYF
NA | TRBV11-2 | CASSLTGGPKTQYF
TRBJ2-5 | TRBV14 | CASSQARGSVETQYF
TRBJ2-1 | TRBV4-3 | CASSQEVLAGGGEQFF
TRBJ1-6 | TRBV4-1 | CASSQLQGVQSPLHF
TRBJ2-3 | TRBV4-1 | CASSHETGLATTDTQYF
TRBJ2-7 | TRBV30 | CAWSRSDNEQYF
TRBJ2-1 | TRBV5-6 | CASSTYETGAYNEQFF
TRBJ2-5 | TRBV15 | CATSIGTGEETQYF